This TCR beta chain was obtained from a study of T cells in Graves' hyperthyroidism and ophthalmopathy. Study-level information: Peripheral blood was drawn at first diagnosis, prior to all treatment.

Study conclusions and caveats: With a median lead of approximately 6.4 months before onset, the model predicted ophthalmopathy.

Patients aged 18 to 65 had newly diagnosed hyperthyroidism of under 2 months' duration. There are 15 residues in the CDR3. Trimming left V 0 bases short and J 0 bases short, with 9 bases between. Germline CDR1 reads DFQATT; CDR2 reads SNEGSKA (reference sequence). Amplification of TCR beta CDR3 regions was performed using RNA transcripts as template. The study used the HTBI primer set for a first-round RT-PCR of the TCR CDR3. From the multiplex PCR reads, TCRdb called clonotypes with MiXCR, one entry per CDR3 protein. The sample gives 300,000 to 450,000 distinct CDR3 sequences, about 14% of which show up once; around 21% is in the top ten. This clonotype was found many times. Antigen unknown.

The clonotype was recovered from a man aged 25 to 40 with Graves' hyperthyroidism that later progressed to Graves' ophthalmopathy. The sequenced sample consisted of blood. The rearrangement links TRBV20-1 to TRBJ1-3; the D is unclear. The CDR3 sequence is CSARDSRISGNTIYF. DNA for the CDR3: TGCAGTGCTAGAGATTCGAGAATCTCTGGAAACACCATATATTTT.